The clone carrying this T cell receptor beta chain was seen repeatedly, ten times or more. Its antigen is as yet unknown. This specimen belongs to a study of T cells in Graves' hyperthyroidism and ophthalmopathy. General study findings and limits: Most thyroid clonotypes with frequency above 0.001 were detected in blood.

Amplified TCR beta CDR3 regions came from RNA transcripts. The HTBI primer set drove a first-round RT-PCR of the TCR CDR3. TCRdb re-called the multiplex PCR reads through MiXCR, storing one row per CDR3 protein. This sample has some 440,000 distinct CDR3 sequences, with around a sixth found just once. Lactation, pregnancy, other autoimmune disease or uncontrolled infection excluded patients. V dropped 6 bases and J dropped 2; count of bases not matched to a gene: 5. Germline lookup yields CDR1 SGHDT and CDR2 YYEEEE. The length of the CDR3 is 14 residues. The gene calls are TRBV5-6 and TRBJ2-5, with 9 bases lining up with TRBD1. The source is a woman aged 18-35 years with Graves' hyperthyroidism. The sequenced sample consisted of blood. The CDR3 DNA sequence: TGTGCCAGCATCGGACAGGGGCGACAAGAGACCCAGTACTTC. Protein: CASIGQGRQETQYF.